This T cell receptor beta chain was captured in a study of Tregs in tolerant kidney transplant recipients. For the study at large: Mixed chimerism was transient after nonmyeloablative marrow transplants from related graft donors. Study-level results: Tolerant patients' donor-specific Tregs expanded beyond overall Tregs, suggesting antigen-driven growth.

Measured with immunoSEQ multiplex PCR; TCRdb has only the in-frame clones, and not every one. Found here are around 98,000 clones, 93% of them singletons; the top ten hold 0.46%. Details on this clone: Its antigen remains unknown.

This clonotype was obtained from a human donor who received a combined kidney and bone marrow transplant. This material consisted of CD4+ T cells from blood, taken before the transplant.

CDR3 sequence (DNA): TGTGCCAGCAGCCAAGAACTAGCGTTTGGCGAGACCCAGTACTTC. Its protein is CASSQELAFGETQYF. The V gene is TRBV4-2, the J gene TRBJ2-5; TRBD2 matches 7 bases. The J segment lost 5 bases and the V segment lost 0 bases, leaving 6 bases of the junction unmatched. CDR1 is LGHNA and CDR2 is YNFKEQ in the germline V gene. CDR3 length equals 15 residues.